Listed below are T cell receptor beta chains from one sample, sequenced in a study of beta chain features in type 1 diabetes. The data were produced by immunoSEQ multiplex PCR, yet TCRdb's version contains in-frame clones alone and is incomplete. Altogether around 280,000 clones are present, 15% being singletons, with the ten largest covering less than 0.02%. Sequenced material: naive CD4+ T cells from blood. Receptors originate from a man between 18 and 35 years old with type 1 diabetes. Each CDR3 is given with its conserved first and last residue. D genes are given only for firm matches. Clone size appears in some rows only: once, few, many, or a class for an expanded clone.

V gene: TRBV11-2
J gene: TRBJ2-1
clone size: .
D gene: .
CDR3 DNA: TGTGCCAGCAGCTTGGGGGACACTTACAATGAGCAGTTCTTC
CDR3 protein: CASSLGDTYNEQFF

V gene: TRBV5-1
J gene: TRBJ1-4
clone size: few
D gene: TRBD1
CDR3 DNA: TGCGCCAGCAGCCTAGGACAGGTGGATCAACTGTTTTTT
CDR3 protein: CASSLGQVDQLFF

V gene: TRBV9
J gene: TRBJ2-5
clone size: .
D gene: TRBD2
CDR3 DNA: TGTGCCAGCAGCACTAGCGGAGTTCAAGAGACCCAGTACTTC
CDR3 protein: CASSTSGVQETQYF

V gene: TRBV12-2
J gene: TRBJ1-4
clone size: few
D gene: .
CDR3 DNA: TGTGCAGGAGTTGGACAGGAGAATGAAAAACTGTTTTTT
CDR3 protein: CAGVGQENEKLFF

V gene: TRBV18
J gene: TRBJ2-5
clone size: .
D gene: TRBD2
CDR3 DNA: TGTGCCAGCTCACTTGTGGTGGGACTAGCGGGAGAAGAGACCCAGTACTTC
CDR3 protein: CASSLVVGLAGEETQYF

V gene: TRBV30
J gene: TRBJ1-1
clone size: few
D gene: .
CDR3 DNA: TGTGCCTGGACCCAGTCGGGTGCCACTGAAGCTTTCTTT
CDR3 protein: CAWTQSGATEAFF

V gene: TRBV9
J gene: TRBJ1-2
clone size: .
D gene: TRBD1
CDR3 DNA: TGTGCCAGCAGCGTAAGTCAGGGGGATGGCTACACCTTC
CDR3 protein: CASSVSQGDGYTF

V gene: TRBV2
J gene: TRBJ2-3
clone size: few
D gene: .
CDR3 DNA: TGTGCCAGCAGTGAGGTGCGGGCGCAGTATTTT
CDR3 protein: CASSEVRAQYF

V gene: TRBV4-3
J gene: TRBJ1-1
clone size: .
D gene: .
CDR3 DNA: TGCGCCAGCAGCAGGAGCCTGAACACTGAAGCTTTCTTT
CDR3 protein: CASSRSLNTEAFF

V gene: TRBV18
J gene: TRBJ2-1
clone size: few
D gene: TRBD2
CDR3 DNA: TGTGCCAGCTCACCAGGGACTAGCGGGAGACATGAGCAGTTCTTC
CDR3 protein: CASSPGTSGRHEQFF

V gene: TRBV5-4
J gene: TRBJ2-5
clone size: few
D gene: .
CDR3 DNA: TGTGCCAGCAGCTTGGTCCAGGGCCGAGAGACCCAGTACTTC
CDR3 protein: CASSLVQGRETQYF

V gene: TRBV7-8
J gene: TRBJ2-1
clone size: .
D gene: TRBD1
CDR3 DNA: TGTGCCAGCAGCTTCGGACAGGTTACCAATGAGCAGTTCTTC
CDR3 protein: CASSFGQVTNEQFF

V gene: TRBV4-2
J gene: TRBJ2-7
clone size: few
D gene: .
CDR3 DNA: TGTGCCAGCAGCCAAGAGCGGCGGGATCCCTCCTACGAGCAGTACTTC
CDR3 protein: CASSQERRDPSYEQYF

V gene: TRBV7-9
J gene: TRBJ2-7
clone size: .
D gene: TRBD1
CDR3 DNA: TGTGCCAGCAGCCCATGGACAGGGGGCGCGTACGAGCAGTACTTC
CDR3 protein: CASSPWTGGAYEQYF

V gene: TRBV6-5
J gene: TRBJ2-5
clone size: few
D gene: .
CDR3 DNA: TGTGCCAGCAGTTACTCCCGGACCCAGTACTTC
CDR3 protein: CASSYSRTQYF

V gene: TRBV27
J gene: TRBJ2-3
clone size: few
D gene: .
CDR3 DNA: TGTGCCAGCAGTCTACAGGGTGAGGAAGATACGCAGTATTTT
CDR3 protein: CASSLQGEEDTQYF

V gene: TRBV15
J gene: TRBJ2-1
clone size: few
D gene: .
CDR3 DNA: TGTGCCACCAGCAAACCAGCGGCTAAATCCTACAATGAGCAGTTCTTC
CDR3 protein: CATSKPAAKSYNEQFF

V gene: TRBV18
J gene: TRBJ2-7
clone size: .
D gene: TRBD1
CDR3 DNA: TGTGCCAGCTCACTTCTTCAGACAGGGGGCGCGGCCTACGAGCAGTACTTC
CDR3 protein: CASSLLQTGGAAYEQYF

V gene: TRBV30
J gene: TRBJ1-5
clone size: few
D gene: .
CDR3 DNA: TGTGCCTGGAACCGAGGGAATCAGCCCCAGCATTTT
CDR3 protein: CAWNRGNQPQHF

V gene: TRBV13
J gene: TRBJ2-3
clone size: few
D gene: .
CDR3 DNA: TGTGCCAGCAGCTTAGGACAGAGCACAGATACGCAGTATTTT
CDR3 protein: CASSLGQSTDTQYF

V gene: TRBV27
J gene: TRBJ1-4
clone size: .
D gene: .
CDR3 DNA: TGTGCCAGCAGTTCCTCTAAGACTAATGAAAAACTGTTTTTT
CDR3 protein: CASSSSKTNEKLFF

V gene: TRBV28
J gene: TRBJ1-6
clone size: .
D gene: TRBD1
CDR3 DNA: TGTGCCAGCAGCCCCCGGACAGGGTTTAATTCACCCCTCCACTTT
CDR3 protein: CASSPRTGFNSPLHF

V gene: TRBV5-1
J gene: TRBJ2-5
clone size: .
D gene: .
CDR3 DNA: TGCGCCAGCAGCTTGGGGGAGTACCAAGAGACCCAGTACTTC
CDR3 protein: CASSLGEYQETQYF

V gene: TRBV18
J gene: TRBJ2-5
clone size: .
D gene: TRBD1
CDR3 DNA: TGTGCCAGCTCACCCTCTCAGGGGGCTCGGGAGACCCAGTACTTC
CDR3 protein: CASSPSQGARETQYF

V gene: TRBV6-1
J gene: TRBJ1-1
clone size: few
D gene: TRBD1
CDR3 DNA: TGTGCCAGCAGTGCAGGGCCTGACAGGGGGGAAGCTTTCTTT
CDR3 protein: CASSAGPDRGEAFF

V gene: TRBV29-1
J gene: TRBJ2-5
clone size: few
D gene: .
CDR3 DNA: TGCAGCGGGGAAGAGGGGGGAGTCGGGGAGACCCAGTACTTC
CDR3 protein: CSGEEGGVGETQYF

V gene: TRBV11-2
J gene: TRBJ1-5
clone size: few
D gene: TRBD1
CDR3 DNA: TGTGCCAGCAGCTTAGATCTGGACAGGGCGCAGCATTTT
CDR3 protein: CASSLDLDRAQHF

V gene: TRBV4-3
J gene: TRBJ2-7
clone size: .
D gene: TRBD2
CDR3 DNA: TGCGCCAGCAGCCAGGGGAGGACTAGCGGGGGGGTCTACGAGCAGTACTTC
CDR3 protein: CASSQGRTSGGVYEQYF

V gene: TRBV7-2
J gene: TRBJ1-5
clone size: few
D gene: .
CDR3 DNA: TGTGCCAGCAGCTCCCAGGGTCGGGGCAATCAGCCCCAGCATTTT
CDR3 protein: CASSSQGRGNQPQHF

V gene: TRBV30
J gene: TRBJ1-5
clone size: few
D gene: TRBD1
CDR3 DNA: TGTGCCTGGAGCTCGAGAGGGGGCTTTGGCAATCAGCCCCAGCATTTT
CDR3 protein: CAWSSRGGFGNQPQHF

V gene: TRBV7-8
J gene: TRBJ2-7
clone size: .
D gene: TRBD2
CDR3 DNA: TGTGCCAGCAGCTTCCTCTGGGTTAGCGGGAGATACGAGCAGTACTTC
CDR3 protein: CASSFLWVSGRYEQYF

V gene: TRBV11-2
J gene: TRBJ2-3
clone size: .
D gene: .
CDR3 DNA: TGTGCCAGCAGCTTTCGGGTTGAGGGCGGAGATACGCAGTATTTT
CDR3 protein: CASSFRVEGGDTQYF

V gene: TRBV28
J gene: TRBJ2-6
clone size: once
D gene: .
CDR3 DNA: TGTGCCAGCAGTCCCGGGGGCTCTGGGGCCAACGTCCTGACTTTC
CDR3 protein: CASSPGGSGANVLTF

V gene: TRBV6-5
J gene: TRBJ2-7
clone size: .
D gene: TRBD1
CDR3 DNA: TGTGCCAGCTCGACAGGGGGTGGCGAGCAGTACTTC
CDR3 protein: CASSTGGGEQYF

V gene: TRBV7-9
J gene: TRBJ2-7
clone size: few
D gene: TRBD2
CDR3 DNA: TGTGCCAGCAGTTTCACCGGGACTAGCGATGAGCAGTACTTC
CDR3 protein: CASSFTGTSDEQYF

V gene: TRBV28
J gene: TRBJ2-1
clone size: few
D gene: .
CDR3 DNA: TGTGCCAGCAGTTTATCCTGGGTGAGATCGGGCGGGATCTACAATGAGCAGTTCTTC
CDR3 protein: CASSLSWVRSGGIYNEQFF

V gene: TRBV6-4
J gene: TRBJ2-1
clone size: few
D gene: .
CDR3 DNA: TGTGCCAGCAGTGAAGTGGAGGGGCAGCAGTTCTTC
CDR3 protein: CASSEVEGQQFF

V gene: TRBV7-2
J gene: TRBJ2-6
clone size: few
D gene: .
CDR3 DNA: TGTGCCAGCAGCCCCTACGGGGCCAACGTCCTGACTTTC
CDR3 protein: CASSPYGANVLTF

V gene: TRBV29-1
J gene: TRBJ2-1
clone size: .
D gene: TRBD2
CDR3 DNA: TGCAGCGTTGAAAGAGGGGGACTAGCGGGTGGTAATGAGCAGTTCTTC
CDR3 protein: CSVERGGLAGGNEQFF

V gene: TRBV7-2
J gene: TRBJ2-3
clone size: .
D gene: TRBD2
CDR3 DNA: TGTGCCAGCAGCCAACTCACTGGACTAGCGGGCACAGATACGCAGTATTTT
CDR3 protein: CASSQLTGLAGTDTQYF

V gene: TRBV5-6
J gene: TRBJ2-3
clone size: .
D gene: .
CDR3 DNA: TGTGCCAGCAGCTTGGTTCGGGAGCAGTATTTT
CDR3 protein: CASSLVREQYF

V gene: TRBV9
J gene: TRBJ2-7
clone size: few
D gene: TRBD2
CDR3 DNA: TGTGCCAGCAGCGTAGGACTAGCGGGCTACGAGCAGTACTTC
CDR3 protein: CASSVGLAGYEQYF

V gene: TRBV7-6
J gene: TRBJ2-1
clone size: few
D gene: TRBD2
CDR3 DNA: TGTGCCAGCAGCTTAAGGCTAGCGGGAGTCAATGAGCAGTTCTTC
CDR3 protein: CASSLRLAGVNEQFF

V gene: TRBV5-4
J gene: TRBJ2-5
clone size: few
D gene: .
CDR3 DNA: TGTGCCAGCAGCCAGGTCGAAGAGACCCAGTACTTC
CDR3 protein: CASSQVEETQYF